This passage covers 3 T cell receptor beta chains from one sample sequenced in a study of radiation and T cells in renal cell carcinoma. Assay: immunoSEQ multiplex PCR; the TCRdb copy retains only in-frame clones and omits some. The data show tens of thousands of clones, over 50% seen once. Noted treatment: treatment-naive control, cytoreductive nephrectomy. This material consisted of tumor tissue, taken from a patient whose treatment was nephrectomy without radiotherapy. These receptors were collected from a human donor with renal cell carcinoma.

The rearrangement joins TRBV6-6 to TRBJ2-4; TRBD2 is a possible D gene (6 bases). The CDR3 covers 12 residues. V lost 7 bases and J 6 bases, leaving 10 bases between the germline ends. CDR1 MNHNY and CDR2 SVGAGI come from the germline V gene (reference sequence). CDR3 sequence reads: CASTRDGNIQYF. CDR3 in DNA: TGTGCCAGCACGCGGGACGGAAACATTCAGTACTTC.

Concerning this clone: One end of the junction fails to match germline, which may point to a read error. The chain is built from TRBV6-6 and TRBJ1-2; D call uncertain. Germline CDR1 reads MNHNY; CDR2 reads SVGAGI (reference sequence). The CDR3 contains 14 residues. The CDR3 sequence: CASALLPPNTYGDF. The CDR3 coding sequence is TGTGCCAGCGCATTACTGCCCCCGAACACCTACGGTGACTTC.

The chain combines TRBV12-5 with TRBJ2-5, with TRBD2 matching 9 bases. The CDR3 runs to 13 residues. Germline loops: CDR1 LGHNT, CDR2 FRNRAP. The V segment lost 5 bases and the J segment 4 bases; nucleotides outside the gene matches: 2. DNA of the CDR3: TGTGCTAGTGGTCCTAGCGGGGCAGAGACCCAGTACTTC. It translates to CASGPSGAETQYF.